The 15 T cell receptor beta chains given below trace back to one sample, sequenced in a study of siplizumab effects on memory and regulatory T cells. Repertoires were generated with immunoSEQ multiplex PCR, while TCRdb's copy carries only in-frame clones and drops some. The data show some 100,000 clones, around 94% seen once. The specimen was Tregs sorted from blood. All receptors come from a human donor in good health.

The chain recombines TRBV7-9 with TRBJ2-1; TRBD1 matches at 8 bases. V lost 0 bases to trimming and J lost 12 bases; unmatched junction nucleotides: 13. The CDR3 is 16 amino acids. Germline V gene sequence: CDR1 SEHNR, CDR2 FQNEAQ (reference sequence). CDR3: CASSLAIRQGASPQFF. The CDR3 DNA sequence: TGTGCCAGCAGCTTAGCAATTAGGCAGGGGGCCAGCCCGCAGTTCTTC.

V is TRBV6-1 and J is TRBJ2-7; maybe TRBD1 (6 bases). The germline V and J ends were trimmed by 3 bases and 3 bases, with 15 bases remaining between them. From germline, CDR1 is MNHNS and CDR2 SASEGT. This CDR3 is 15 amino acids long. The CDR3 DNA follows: TGTGCCAGCAGTGATCTTACAGGGTTGGACTACGAGCAGTACTTC. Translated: CASSDLTGLDYEQYF.

Here the CDR3 DNA reads TGTGCCAGCAGCATTGGGAGAGGGTCCACCTTCTACGAGCAGTACTTC. Residues: CASSIGRGSTFYEQYF. J is TRBJ2-7 and V is TRBV21-1; the tabulated D call, TRBD2, remains unverified against the DNA. TRBV21-1 is a listed pseudogene. The CDR3 is 16 amino acids.

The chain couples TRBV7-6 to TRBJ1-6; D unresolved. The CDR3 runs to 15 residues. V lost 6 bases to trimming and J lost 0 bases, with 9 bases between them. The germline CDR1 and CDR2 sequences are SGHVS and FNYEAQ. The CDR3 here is CASREQSSYNSPLHF. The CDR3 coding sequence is TGTGCCAGCAGGGAACAGAGCTCCTATAATTCACCCCTCCACTTT. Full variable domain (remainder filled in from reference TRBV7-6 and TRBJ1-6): GAGVSQSPRYKVTKRGQDVALRCDPISGHVSLYWYRQALGQGPEFLTYFNYEAQQDKSGLPNDRFSAERPEGSISTLTIQRTEQRDSAMYRCASREQSSYNSPLHFGNGTRLTVT.

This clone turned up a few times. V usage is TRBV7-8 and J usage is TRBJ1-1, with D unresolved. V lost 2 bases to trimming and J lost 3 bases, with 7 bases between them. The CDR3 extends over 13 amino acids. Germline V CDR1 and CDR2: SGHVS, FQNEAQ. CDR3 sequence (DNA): TGTGCCAGCAGCTTATGGCAAGACACTGAAGCTTTCTTT. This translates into CASSLWQDTEAFF.

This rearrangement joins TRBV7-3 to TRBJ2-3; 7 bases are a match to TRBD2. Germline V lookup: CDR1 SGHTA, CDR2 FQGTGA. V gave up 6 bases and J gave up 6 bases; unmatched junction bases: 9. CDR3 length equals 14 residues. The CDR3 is CASSSSGAGDTQYF. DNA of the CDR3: TGTGCCAGCAGTTCCAGCGGAGCGGGGGATACGCAGTATTTT.

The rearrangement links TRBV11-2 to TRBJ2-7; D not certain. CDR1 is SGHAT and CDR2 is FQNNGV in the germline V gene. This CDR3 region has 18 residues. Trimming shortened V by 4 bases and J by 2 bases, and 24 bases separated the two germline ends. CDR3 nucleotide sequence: TGTGCCAGCAGCTCCACTGCTGGTGGGCAGGCCCAGACCTACGAGCAGTACTTC. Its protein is CASSSTAGGQAQTYEQYF.

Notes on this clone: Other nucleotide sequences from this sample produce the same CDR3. The CDR3 sequence: CASSRGYGYTF. The CDR3 coding sequence is TGTGCCAGCAGCCGGGGGTATGGCTACACCTTC. The chain is built from TRBV5-6 and TRBJ1-2; D possibly corresponds to TRBD1 (5 bases). Trimming removed 4 bases at V and 5 bases at J, with 6 bases between. Per germline, CDR1 SGHDT and CDR2 YYEEEE. The CDR3 runs to 11 residues.

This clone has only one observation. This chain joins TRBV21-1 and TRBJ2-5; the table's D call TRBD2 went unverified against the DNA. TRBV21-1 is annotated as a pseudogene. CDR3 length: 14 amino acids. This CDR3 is CATLTGTSEETQYF. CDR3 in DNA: TGTGCCACCTTGACCGGGACTAGCGAAGAGACCCAGTACTTC.

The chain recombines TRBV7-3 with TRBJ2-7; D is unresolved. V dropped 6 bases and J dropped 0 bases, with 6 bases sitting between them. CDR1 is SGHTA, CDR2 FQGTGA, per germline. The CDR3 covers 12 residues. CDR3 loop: CASSPSSYEQYF. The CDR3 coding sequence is TGTGCCAGCAGTCCGAGCTCCTACGAGCAGTACTTC. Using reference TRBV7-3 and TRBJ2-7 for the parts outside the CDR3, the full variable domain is GAGVSQTPSNKVTEKGKYVELRCDPISGHTALYWYRQSLGQGPEFLIYFQGTGAADDSGLPNDRFFAVRPEGSVSTLKIQRTERGDSAVYLCASSPSSYEQYFGPGTRLTVT.

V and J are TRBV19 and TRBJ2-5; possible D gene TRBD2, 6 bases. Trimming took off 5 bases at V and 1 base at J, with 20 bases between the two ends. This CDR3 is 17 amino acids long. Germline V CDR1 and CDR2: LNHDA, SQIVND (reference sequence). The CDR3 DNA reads TGTGCCAGTAGTCGCAGGAGGGCTACTCCATTCCAAGAGACCCAGTACTTC. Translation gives CASSRRRATPFQETQYF. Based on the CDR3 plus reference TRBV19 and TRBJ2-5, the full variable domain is DGGITQSPKYLFRKEGQNVTLSCEQNLNHDAMYWYRQDPGQGLRLIYYSQIVNDFQKGDIAEGYSVSREKKESFPLTVTSAQKNPTAFYLCASSRRRATPFQETQYFGPGTRLLVL.

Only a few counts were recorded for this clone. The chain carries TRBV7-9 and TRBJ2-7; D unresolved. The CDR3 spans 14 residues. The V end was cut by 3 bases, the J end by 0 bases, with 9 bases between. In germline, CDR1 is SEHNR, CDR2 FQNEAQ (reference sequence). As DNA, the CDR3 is TGTGCCAGCAGCTTTCCACCGAGCTCCTACGAGCAGTACTTC. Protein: CASSFPPSSYEQYF.

CDR3 residues: CASSFRQGETQYF. Here the CDR3 DNA reads TGTGCCAGCAGTTTCCGACAGGGGGAGACCCAGTACTTC. The rearrangement joins TRBV6-4 to TRBJ2-5, with 8 bases fitting TRBD1. V gave up 5 bases and J gave up 5 bases; unmatched junction bases: 4. From germline, CDR1 is MRHNA and CDR2 SNTAGT. The CDR3 is 13 amino acids.

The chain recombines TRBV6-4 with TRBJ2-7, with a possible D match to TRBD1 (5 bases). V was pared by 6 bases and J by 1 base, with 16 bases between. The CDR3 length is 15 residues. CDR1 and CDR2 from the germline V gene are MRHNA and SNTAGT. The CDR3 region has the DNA TGTGCCAGCAGGAAAGCGAGACGACAGTCCTACGAGCAGTACTTC. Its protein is CASRKARRQSYEQYF.

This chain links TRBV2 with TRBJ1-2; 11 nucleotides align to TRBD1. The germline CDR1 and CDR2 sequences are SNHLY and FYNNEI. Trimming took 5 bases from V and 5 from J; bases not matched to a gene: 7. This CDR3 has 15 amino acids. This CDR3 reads CASSSYGQGAYGYTF. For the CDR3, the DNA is TGTGCCAGCAGTTCTTACGGACAGGGGGCATATGGCTACACCTTC.